This TCR beta chain originates from a study of tumor and adjacent non-tumor tissue in lung cancer. The wider study: Stage I to III disease affected ten to eleven men and 5 women aged about 31 to 80. Whole-study results and caveats: Top 100 clones took a larger repertoire share in normal lung. Tumor tissue had significantly higher TCR diversity than normal lung.

The germline CDR1 and CDR2 sequences are WNHNN and SYGVQD (reference sequence). The CDR3 extends over 13 amino acids. V lost 6 bases to trimming and J lost 2 bases, with 8 bases between them. TCRbeta libraries were built with three rounds of nested PCR, modified from ARM-PCR. TCRdb reanalysed the multiplex PCR reads using MiXCR and keeps one entry per CDR3 protein. The sample records about 200,000 distinct CDR3 sequences, 71% being singletons. The template was RNA from unsorted bulk tissue. This clonotype occurred a few times. Its target is unknown. The genes are TRBV10-1 and TRBJ1-3, with unresolved D. The sequencing sample was made of lung tumor tissue. The sequence was collected from a man in his 60s with non-small cell lung cancer. The CDR3 loop is CASRAGAGNTIYF. The CDR3 region has the DNA TGCGCCAGCAGAGCTGGGGCTGGAAACACCATATATTTT.